This T cell receptor beta chain was observed in a study of T cell repertoires in cytomegalovirus infection. Overall study context: Public TCR beta signatures were indicative of both CMV infection and a matching HLA type. Study findings and constraints: People with CMV and the relevant HLA were identified by cumulative public TCR beta family frequency. In two of eight donors, the top clonotype was HLA-C-restricted CMV-specific.

This CDR3 contains 14 residues. Germline CDR1 is LNHDA and CDR2 is SQIVND (reference sequence). Losses at the gene ends were 7 bases for V and 7 bases for J; bases not matched to a gene: 7. As to this clonotype: Antigen: not known.

TCRdb passed the reads through MiXCR, listing each CDR3 protein once. The table has 150,000 to 200,000 distinct CDR3 sequences, roughly 30% seen once. This TCR derives from a human donor in good health (CMV status not recorded). Some clones in this sample may be carry-over from other donors' samples. Material for sequencing was PBMCs. This sequence joins TRBV19 and TRBJ1-6, with 7 bases lining up with TRBD1. CDR3 in amino acids: CASTPGQMNSPLHF. DNA of the CDR3: TGTGCCAGTACTCCGGGACAGATGAATTCACCCCTCCACTTT.